The rows below give T cell receptor beta chains drawn from one sample of a study of control samples from healthy donors and cancer patients. Some clones are missing from TCRdb's copy, which holds only in-frame ones; the method was immunoSEQ multiplex PCR. The sample carries 79,000 or so clones, around nine tenths recorded once. What was sequenced was PBMCs. These receptors originate from a woman aged 45-59 years with colorectal cancer. Each CDR3 is given with its conserved first and last residue. The D gene is left open where the match is weak. Size tells how often a clone was seen (once, few, many) or the class of an expanded clone, and some rows leave it out.

V gene: TRBV12-3/TRBV12-4
clone size: -
D gene: -
J gene: TRBJ2-3
CDR3 DNA: TGTGCCAGCAGTTTTTTCACAGATACGCAGTATTTT
CDR3 protein: CASSFFTDTQYF

V gene: TRBV3-1/TRBV3-2
clone size: -
D gene: -
J gene: TRBJ1-5
CDR3 DNA: TGTGCCAGCAGTCGAGATAGCAATCAGCCCCAGCATTTT
CDR3 protein: CASSRDSNQPQHF

V gene: TRBV10-1
clone size: few
D gene: -
J gene: TRBJ2-3
CDR3 DNA: TGCGCCAGCAGCTATAGCACAGATACGCAGTATTTT
CDR3 protein: CASSYSTDTQYF

V gene: TRBV6-2/TRBV6-3
clone size: few
D gene: -
J gene: TRBJ1-1
CDR3 DNA: TGTGCCAGCAGTTACGAGGACACCATGAACACTGAAGCTTTCTTT
CDR3 protein: CASSYEDTMNTEAFF

V gene: TRBV30
clone size: few
D gene: TRBD1
J gene: TRBJ2-5
CDR3 DNA: TGTGCCTGGAAGAGGGACAGGGGGGAGACCCAGTACTTC
CDR3 protein: CAWKRDRGETQYF

V gene: TRBV5-1
clone size: -
D gene: -
J gene: TRBJ2-3
CDR3 DNA: TGCGCCACCTCTGCGAACGGTCAGCCCTCGGATACGCAGTATTTT
CDR3 protein: CATSANGQPSDTQYF

V gene: TRBV5-1
clone size: few
D gene: TRBD1
J gene: TRBJ2-2
CDR3 DNA: TGCGCCAGCAGCTGGATGGGACAGGGGGCCGGGGAGCTGTTTTTT
CDR3 protein: CASSWMGQGAGELFF

V gene: TRBV3-1/TRBV3-2
clone size: -
D gene: TRBD1
J gene: TRBJ1-1
CDR3 DNA: TGTGCCAGCAGCCAACTGGACAGGGGTGCAGCTTTCTTT
CDR3 protein: CASSQLDRGAAFF

V gene: TRBV5-1
clone size: -
D gene: -
J gene: TRBJ1-1
CDR3 DNA: TGCGCCAGCAGCGCTGGGGGGAACACTGAAGCTTTCTTT
CDR3 protein: CASSAGGNTEAFF

V gene: TRBV5-6
clone size: once
D gene: TRBD1
J gene: TRBJ1-2
CDR3 DNA: TGTGCCAGCAGCTCGACAGGGGTTACTAACTATGGCTACACCTTC
CDR3 protein: CASSSTGVTNYGYTF

V gene: TRBV6-5
clone size: -
D gene: TRBD1
J gene: TRBJ1-6
CDR3 DNA: TGTGCCAGCAGCCGACAGGGCCCCTATAATTCACCCCTCCACTTT
CDR3 protein: CASSRQGPYNSPLHF

V gene: TRBV19
clone size: -
D gene: TRBD1
J gene: TRBJ1-2
CDR3 DNA: TGTGCCAGTAGTGTTGGACAGGCTAACTATGGCTACACCTTC
CDR3 protein: CASSVGQANYGYTF

V gene: TRBV5-1
clone size: -
D gene: TRBD1
J gene: TRBJ1-6
CDR3 DNA: TGCGCCAGCAGCTTGGCGACAGGGGGCGTTAATTCACCCCTCCACTTT
CDR3 protein: CASSLATGGVNSPLHF

V gene: TRBV14
clone size: -
D gene: TRBD1
J gene: TRBJ1-1
CDR3 DNA: TGTGCCAGCAGCCAAGCCCGGGACAGGTATAACACTGAAGCTTTCTTT
CDR3 protein: CASSQARDRYNTEAFF

V gene: TRBV28
clone size: once
D gene: -
J gene: TRBJ1-1
CDR3 DNA: TGTGCCAGCAGAGAATTGAACACTGAAGCTTTCTTT
CDR3 protein: CASRELNTEAFF

V gene: TRBV5-1
clone size: -
D gene: -
J gene: TRBJ2-2
CDR3 DNA: TGCGCCAGCAGCCCTGACAGGTCCCGTTGGAACGCCGGGGAGCTGTTTTTT
CDR3 protein: CASSPDRSRWNAGELFF

V gene: TRBV5-1
clone size: -
D gene: -
J gene: TRBJ2-1
CDR3 DNA: TGCGCCAGCAGCTTGGAGGCCCAGGGGAGCTCCTACAATGAGCAGTTCTTC
CDR3 protein: CASSLEAQGSSYNEQFF

V gene: TRBV28
clone size: medium-sized
D gene: -
J gene: TRBJ1-2
CDR3 DNA: TGTGCCAGCAGCCTCGCGGGGGTAAAGGGCTACACCTTC
CDR3 protein: CASSLAGVKGYTF

V gene: TRBV10-2
clone size: once
D gene: TRBD1
J gene: TRBJ1-4
CDR3 DNA: TGCGCCAGCATCCCCCCACTTAGGGACAGCCCTAATGAAAAACTGTTTTTT
CDR3 protein: CASIPPLRDSPNEKLFF

V gene: TRBV6-1
clone size: few
D gene: -
J gene: TRBJ1-5
CDR3 DNA: TGTGCCAGCAGTGAAATTACCACGACTATAAGCAATCAGCCCCAGCATTTT
CDR3 protein: CASSEITTTISNQPQHF

V gene: TRBV12-5
clone size: -
D gene: TRBD1
J gene: TRBJ1-5
CDR3 DNA: TGTGCTAGTGGTCTAGGGACAGGGGGGAGTGGACAGCCCCAGCATTTT
CDR3 protein: CASGLGTGGSGQPQHF

V gene: TRBV7-2
clone size: -
D gene: -
J gene: TRBJ1-3
CDR3 DNA: TGTGCCAGCAGCCCGATCCGCGCCTCTGGAAACACCATATATTTT
CDR3 protein: CASSPIRASGNTIYF

V gene: TRBV6-5
clone size: -
D gene: TRBD2
J gene: TRBJ2-1
CDR3 DNA: TGTGCCAGCACCCGGGGGACTAGCGGGGGCAATGAGCAGTTCTTC
CDR3 protein: CASTRGTSGGNEQFF

V gene: TRBV5-6
clone size: once
D gene: -
J gene: TRBJ2-1
CDR3 DNA: TGTGCCAGCAGCAGGGGGGCCACACCCAATGAGCAGTTCTTC
CDR3 protein: CASSRGATPNEQFF